The next 32 T cell receptor beta chains were all read from a single sample in a study of T cell repertoires in cytomegalovirus infection. TCRdb re-called the reads through MiXCR, storing one row per CDR3 protein. The table shows around 490,000 distinct CDR3 sequences, with 26% occurring only once. Sequencing used PBMCs. These receptors were taken from a human donor in good health (CMV status not recorded). Some clones in this sample may be carry-over from other donors' samples.

This clonotype has only a few counts. The rearrangement uses TRBV11-3 and TRBJ2-1; 7 bases fit TRBD2. The junction had 18 bases not matched to a gene; V was cut back by 3 bases and J by 7 bases. Germline V gene sequence: CDR1 SGHNT, CDR2 YENEEA. The CDR3 extends over 18 amino acids. This chain's CDR3 is CASSLGGSGTNEVNEQFF. CDR3 bases: TGTGCCAGCAGCTTGGGAGGGTCCGGGACTAATGAGGTGAATGAGCAGTTCTTC.

This clonotype was detected only a few times. The V gene is TRBV19, the J gene TRBJ2-1; D is unresolved. The CDR3 sequence is 15 residues long. Germline V gene sequence: CDR1 LNHDA, CDR2 SQIVND (reference sequence). V was pared by 2 bases and J by 1 base, with 9 bases between. This chain's CDR3 is CASSILEASYNEQFF. CDR3 bases: TGTGCCAGTAGTATACTAGAGGCGTCCTACAATGAGCAGTTCTTC.

This chain uses TRBV6-2 or TRBV6-3 with TRBJ1-5, with D maybe TRBD1 (5 bases). The CDR3 sequence is 19 residues long. CDR1 and CDR2 from the germline V gene are MNHEY and SVGEGT. Trimming pared 0 bases from V and 2 bases from J, leaving 20 bases between. The DNA of the CDR3 is TGTGCCAGCAGTTACTCTGCGGCTGGAACTGGGGGTGGCAATCAGCCCCAGCATTTT. Its translation: CASSYSAAGTGGGNQPQHF.

The chain uses TRBV7-2 and TRBJ1-3, with D maybe TRBD1 (6 bases). The V gene's germline CDR1 is SGHTA and CDR2 FQGNSA. CDR3 length equals 13 residues. The germline V and J ends were trimmed by 4 bases and 8 bases, with 12 bases remaining between them. CDR3 in DNA: TGTGCCAGCAGCTCCGGACAGTCAGACACCATATATTTT. Encoded protein: CASSSGQSDTIYF.

This clonotype has only a few counts. This chain uses TRBV6-1 with TRBJ2-7; D gene unclear. Germline V gene sequence: CDR1 MNHNS, CDR2 SASEGT. The germline V and J ends were trimmed by 5 bases and 8 bases, with 13 bases remaining between them. CDR3 length: 12 amino acids. This CDR3 reads CASSPLRAKQYF. For the CDR3, the DNA is TGTGCCAGCAGTCCCTTAAGGGCGAAGCAGTACTTC.

In its sample, this clonotype was seen many times. The chain has TRBV7-2 and TRBJ2-7; the D gene is possibly TRBD1 (5 bases). With 1 base removed from V and 6 bases from J, the gap between germline ends came to 13 bases. This CDR3 has 14 amino acids. CDR1 is SGHTA, CDR2 FQGNSA, per germline. Here the CDR3 DNA reads TGTGCCAGCAGCTTAGGCCGGCAGGGCGGCGAGCAGTACTTC. Encoded protein: CASSLGRQGGEQYF.

The chain is built from TRBV19 and TRBJ1-1; D remains ambiguous. V was shortened by 3 bases and J by 7 bases, with 12 bases between the two germline ends. The germline gives CDR1 LNHDA, CDR2 SQIVND (reference sequence). The CDR3 extends over 13 amino acids. The CDR3 spells CASSIPAWGEAFF. CDR3 nucleotide sequence: TGTGCCAGTAGTATTCCCGCCTGGGGTGAAGCTTTCTTT.

The sample holds a few counts of this clonotype. This chain connects TRBV5-4 to TRBJ1-1; the match to TRBD1 covers 8 bases. The CDR3 is 13 residues long. The ends lost 4 bases at V and 5 bases at J; junction bases unmatched: 4. Germline V CDR1 and CDR2: SGHNT, YYREEE (reference sequence). The CDR3: CASSTDRETEAFF. CDR3 nucleotide sequence: TGTGCCAGCAGCACGGACAGGGAGACTGAAGCTTTCTTT.

In this sample, this clonotype turned up many times. J is TRBJ2-5 and V is TRBV7-6; 13 bases map to TRBD2. CDR3 length equals 19 residues. Germline CDR1 is SGHVS and CDR2 is FNYEAQ. V was clipped by 3 bases and J by 5 bases; unmatched bases: 15. CDR3 region: CASSFFQWTSGRLRETQYF. The DNA of the CDR3 is TGTGCCAGCAGCTTCTTTCAGTGGACTAGCGGGAGACTGCGGGAGACCCAGTACTTC.

There are a few counts of this clonotype. The rearrangement uses TRBV27 and TRBJ1-4; the match to TRBD1 covers 8 bases. This CDR3 spans 14 amino acids. The V and J ends lost 6 bases and 7 bases, in that order; junction bases with no gene match: 7. In germline, CDR1 is MNHEY, CDR2 SMNVEV (reference sequence). The CDR3 region is CASSDRGGFEKLFF. CDR3 bases: TGTGCCAGCAGCGACAGGGGTGGGTTTGAAAAACTGTTTTTT.

This chain links TRBV2 with TRBJ2-1; the D gene could be TRBD1 or TRBD2 (5 bases each). Per germline, CDR1 SNHLY and CDR2 FYNNEI. This CDR3 has 14 residues. Trimming removed 8 bases at V and 2 bases at J, with 13 bases between. The DNA for the CDR3 is TGTGCCAGCGGAAGACGGGGCGCCTACAATGAGCAGTTCTTC. It specifies CASGRRGAYNEQFF.

The chain carries TRBV5-5 and TRBJ1-4; D may be TRBD1 (6 bases). Germline CDR1 and CDR2: SGHKS and YYEKEE (reference sequence). The CDR3 loop spans 15 amino acids. The V end was cut by 6 bases, the J end by 8 bases, with 20 bases between. CDR3 bases: TGTGCCAGCACCGAATCACAGGGTATTGGGGAAAAACTGTTTTTT. As protein: CASTESQGIGEKLFF.

The rearrangement joins TRBV12-5 to TRBJ2-2; D gene uncertain. Trimming removed 6 bases from V and 7 bases from J, with 15 bases in between. Germline CDR1 and CDR2: LGHNT and FRNRAP. The CDR3 spans 14 residues. The DNA of the CDR3 is TGTGCTAGTGGGAGGCAGGATGTCGTCGGGGAGCTGTTTTTT. It codes for CASGRQDVVGELFF.

The rearrangement joins TRBV19 to TRBJ1-5; D gene uncertain. The CDR3 has 16 amino acids. V lost 1 base and J 5 bases, leaving 15 bases between the germline ends. CDR1 is LNHDA, CDR2 SQIVND, per germline (reference sequence). CDR3 in DNA: TGTGCCAGTAGTATAGTAGTCGGCAGGCGGGATCAGCCCCAGCATTTT. Translation: CASSIVVGRRDQPQHF.

This clonotype showed up just a few times. The chain carries TRBV27 and TRBJ2-3; D perhaps matches TRBD2 (5 bases). The CDR3 consists of 13 residues. Trimming pared 6 bases from V and 3 bases from J, leaving 10 bases between. Per germline, CDR1 MNHEY and CDR2 SMNVEV (reference sequence). CDR3 loop: CASRKPGTDTQYF. For the CDR3, the DNA is TGTGCCAGCAGGAAGCCGGGGACAGATACGCAGTATTTT.

This clonotype was found many times. The chain recombines TRBV7-2 with TRBJ1-4, with TRBD1 as a possible D gene (6 bases). This CDR3 region has 15 residues. Trimming shortened V by 0 bases and J by 4 bases, and 9 bases separated the two germline ends. The germline V gene has CDR1 SGHTA and CDR2 FQGNSA. CDR3 coding DNA: TGTGCCAGCAGCTTAGCCGGGACACGTAATGAAAAACTGTTTTTT. This gives the protein CASSLAGTRNEKLFF.

The chain employs TRBV11-2 and TRBJ1-6, with D tentatively TRBD1 (6 bases). The germline gives CDR1 SGHAT, CDR2 FQNNGV. Trimming removed 1 base from V and 9 bases from J, with 13 bases in between. The CDR3 is made up of 15 amino acids. CDR3 sequence: CASSLALDRTSPLHF. The CDR3 region has the DNA TGTGCCAGCAGCTTAGCCCTGGACAGAACTTCACCCCTCCACTTT.

This clonotype came up a few times. The CDR3 nucleotides are TGCAGTGCTAGCAGACTAGCGGGAGGGCCCTACGAGCAGTACGTC. Protein sequence: CSASRLAGGPYEQYV. This sequence joins TRBV20-1 and TRBJ2-7; 14 bases fit TRBD2. Germline assignment: CDR1 DFQATT and CDR2 SNEGSKA (reference sequence). The trim removed 3 bases at V and 2 bases at J, leaving 3 bases unmatched. The CDR3 has 15 residues.

In the case of this clonotype: Mismatch with germline at one junction end may stem from a read error. V and J are TRBV28 and TRBJ1-3, with a weak D call TRBD1 (6 bases). The CDR3 is made up of 11 amino acids. Germline V gene sequence: CDR1 MDHEN, CDR2 SYDVKM. CDR3 loop: CASSVDRDTNF. CDR3 bases: TGTGCCAGCAGTGTCGACCGGGACACGAATTTT.

Comment on this clonotype: Sequence at one end of the junction differs from germline and may be a read error. The chain couples TRBV7-8 to TRBJ2-2, with D unresolved. Germline V gene lookup returns CDR1 SGHVS and CDR2 FQNEAQ. CDR3 length: 16 residues. The DNA for the CDR3 is TGTGCCAGCAGCTTACTAGTGGGGTTGAACACCAGGGAGCTGTTTTTT. Amino acid sequence: CASSLLVGLNTRELFF.

This clonotype came up a few times. The chain couples TRBV6-1 to TRBJ2-7, with 7 bases aligning to TRBD2. J gave up 6 bases and V 9 bases, and 11 bases lay outside the gene matches. The CDR3 length is 13 residues. Per germline, CDR1 MNHNS and CDR2 SASEGT. In DNA form, the CDR3 reads TGTGCCAGAGCTAGCGGAGGAGTGGGCGAGCAGTACTTC. As protein: CARASGGVGEQYF.

This clonotype was counted only a few times. The chain is built from TRBV25-1 and TRBJ2-1; 7 bases map to TRBD1. The germline V gene has CDR1 MGHDK and CDR2 SYGVNS. V shed 5 bases, J shed 12 bases, and the junction held 4 bases outside the gene matches. This CDR3 spans 11 amino acids. As DNA, the CDR3 is TGTGCCAGCAGTAGACAGGGTCGGCAGTTCTTC. Amino acid sequence: CASSRQGRQFF. The full variable domain, rest sourced from reference TRBV25-1 and TRBJ2-1, is EADIYQTPRYLVIGTGKKITLECSQTMGHDKMYWYQQDPGMELHLIHYSYGVNSTEKGDLSSESTVSRIRTEHFPLTLESARPSHTSQYLCASSRQGRQFFGPGTRLTVL.

Ten or more counts support this clonotype. This chain links TRBV7-2 with TRBJ1-6; D is possibly TRBD1 (5 bases). The ends were cut back, 1 base at V and 4 bases at J, with 8 bases in the middle. The CDR3 contains 15 residues. Germline-derived CDR1 and CDR2 are SGHTA and FQGNSA. CDR3 residues: CASSLGGRYNSPLHF. The CDR3 DNA reads as TGTGCCAGCAGCTTAGGGGGACGGTATAATTCACCCCTCCACTTT. The full variable domain, rest sourced from reference TRBV7-2 and TRBJ1-6, is GAGVSQSPSNKVTEKGKDVELRCDPISGHTALYWYRQSLGQGLEFLIYFQGNSAPDKSGLPSDRFSAERTGGSVSTLTIQRTQQEDSAVYLCASSLGGRYNSPLHFGNGTRLTVT.

The count of this clonotype is one. This chain links TRBV6-8 with TRBJ1-5; TRBD1 agrees at 9 bases. This CDR3 region has 15 residues. Germline V lookup: CDR1 MNHGY, CDR2 SAAAGT. With 10 bases clipped from V and 0 bases from J, the junction kept 7 bases outside the gene matches. The CDR3 nucleotides read TGTGCCACGTCCGGGACAGGGTCTAGCAATCAGCCCCAGCATTTT. This codes for CATSGTGSSNQPQHF.

The sample holds a few counts of this clonotype. The rearrangement joins TRBV2 to TRBJ2-3; 8 bases are a match to TRBD2. CDR1 and CDR2 (germline): SNHLY, FYNNEI. J lost 1 base, V lost 8 bases, and 8 bases had no gene match. CDR3 length: 15 residues. The CDR3 DNA sequence: TGTGCCAGCCAGCCGGGAGGGCTTGGCACAGATACGCAGTATTTT. This sequence encodes CASQPGGLGTDTQYF.

The chain combines TRBV6-1 with TRBJ2-6; TRBD2 might be the D (6 bases). Trimming removed 4 bases at V and 2 bases at J, with 12 bases between. CDR3 length: 16 residues. The germline V gene has CDR1 MNHNS and CDR2 SASEGT. The CDR3 bases are TGTGCCAGCAGTGGGGACTGGCCTCCTGGGGCCAACGTCCTGACTTTC. Its translation is CASSGDWPPGANVLTF.

The rearrangement joins TRBV19 to TRBJ2-1; 8 bases are a match to TRBD2. The CDR3 has 19 residues. Germline loops: CDR1 LNHDA, CDR2 SQIVND (reference sequence). J gave up 6 bases and V 4 bases, and 20 bases lay outside the gene matches. The CDR3 is CASSTKELAESHLGNEQFF. The DNA for the CDR3 is TGTGCCAGTAGTACCAAGGAACTAGCGGAGTCCCACTTAGGCAATGAGCAGTTCTTC.

This clonotype came up a few times. V and J are TRBV19 and TRBJ1-5; D remains unclear. Germline-derived CDR1 and CDR2 are LNHDA and SQIVND (reference sequence). The CDR3 totals 16 residues. Trimming removed 1 base from V and 1 base from J, with 11 bases in between. Here the CDR3 reads CASSIGPPDSNQPQHF. CDR3 sequence (DNA): TGTGCCAGTAGTATAGGGCCCCCGGACAGCAATCAGCCCCAGCATTTT.

The chain employs TRBV9 and TRBJ2-3, with TRBD1 matching over 7 bases. CDR1 is SGDLS, CDR2 YYNGEE, per germline. CDR3 length: 18 amino acids. The ends lost 0 bases at V and 2 bases at J; junction bases unmatched: 12. The CDR3 DNA reads TGTGCCAGCAGCGTAGGGACCGGTGGCAGGGGGACCACAGATACGCAGTATTTT. Protein sequence: CASSVGTGGRGTTDTQYF.

The chain employs TRBV7-9 and TRBJ2-3; 7 bases agree with TRBD1. The CDR3 extends over 16 amino acids. Germline assignment: CDR1 SEHNR and CDR2 FQNEAQ (reference sequence). Trimming removed 2 bases from V and 6 bases from J; junction bases left unmatched: 11. CDR3 amino acids: CASSLPLDRVPDTQYF. For the CDR3, the DNA is TGTGCCAGCAGCTTACCACTTGACAGGGTTCCGGATACGCAGTATTTT.

This clonotype was seen a few times. This chain connects TRBV19 to TRBJ1-1; D remains ambiguous. Trimming cost V 7 bases and J 3 bases, with 12 bases left between them. CDR1 and CDR2 from the germline V gene are LNHDA and SQIVND (reference sequence). CDR3 length equals 13 residues. CDR3 bases: TGTGCCAGTATTAAAAGGGAGGACACTGAAGCTTTCTTT. Amino acids: CASIKREDTEAFF.

This clonotype was seen ten or more times. One end of the junction varies from germline; a read error may be responsible. The chain uses TRBV7-7 and TRBJ2-3; perhaps TRBD2 as D (6 bases). Per germline, CDR1 SSHAT and CDR2 FNYEAQ (reference sequence). The CDR3 sequence is 13 residues long. The CDR3 loop is CASSLGTSDTQYF. The DNA of the CDR3 is TGTGCTAGCAGCTTAGGGACTTCAGATACGCAGTATTTT.